This TCR beta chain was profiled in a study of monozygotic twins with inflammatory bowel disease. The total RNA came straight from whole blood, and T cells were not sorted beforehand. Reprocessing the 5' RACE reads, TCRdb reports a single entry for every CDR3 protein and omits DNA. The sample is made up of over 110,000 distinct CDR3 sequences, and the top ten hold approximately 2.5% of it. Sequencing was carried out using blood. This TCR was recovered from a human donor with ulcerative colitis or Crohn's disease, or a healthy co-twin of an affected twin (not recorded which).

CDR3 sequence: CASSRLAGGYEQYF. The J gene is TRBJ2-7, the V gene TRBV4-1; checking the TCRdb D call of TRBD2 is not possible without DNA. This CDR3 contains 14 residues. Germline loops: CDR1 MGHRA, CDR2 YSYEKL.